This record covers a single T cell receptor (beta chain). Its antigen specificity is not known. Base qualities are missing; no much larger clone stands one base away. In the same sample, other DNA sequences code for this CDR3. All of the isolated RNA was reverse transcribed with the High Capacity cDNA Reverse Transcription Kit, so expressed TCRB transcripts were sequenced. Deep immunoSEQ sequencing was applied to naive, central memory and regulatory T cell samples, giving an average of around 3.8 million total reads per sample. After sorted cells were lysed in RLT buffer, RNA was extracted with DNase-treated RNeasy Micro or Mini kits, with the choice depending on cell number. To prevent cross-contamination, each cell subset was processed individually, whereas patient and healthy donor samples were processed jointly. Using the immunoSEQ multiplex PCR, TCRB sequences were amplified from cDNA into 87-bp fragments spanning the CDR3 region. Amplicons were sequenced on the Illumina HiSeq platform. Per the authors' processing: Synthetic template baselines were used to correct PCR bias computationally, reads within Hamming distance 2 were collapsed, and singletons that could not be merged were discarded. Reads were aligned against IMGT so that V, D and J genes, CDR3 length and insertions or deletions at six rearrangement sites could be assigned. Clonotype counts were normalized to sorted cell number within each subset before computing true diversity and Gini coefficients with the tcR R package. Repertoire sharing was quantified using the overlap coefficient calculated on TCRB nucleotide sequences. As a proxy for the pre-selection repertoire, out-of-frame TCRB sequences from naive cells were analyzed. TCRdb limited this immuneACCESS table to in-frame rearrangements with V and J called. A share of clones is missing; checked studies link under half to unresolved V genes, and the rest is unexplained. The DNA was the basis for D and trimming; V, J and clone size are from that table. For this sample the table gives over 650,000 clones, of which around 15% were detected only once. Just under 0.04% of the sample goes to the ten largest clones.

Each donor gave one peripheral blood draw, averaging approximately 110 mL, which was collected into heparinised tubes. A BD FACSAria II was used to sort naive, central memory, regulatory and stem cell-like memory CD4+ T cells with a panel that included CD45RO, CCR7, CD25, CD127, CD95 and CD27. Every sorted population had a purity above 95%. PBMCs were isolated right away by Lymphoprep density gradient centrifugation and were stained directly, without culture. Samples were stained and sorted in pairs, with one healthy donor and one patient per experiment, so that batch effects were minimized. This sample stems from a study of beta chain features in type 1 diabetes (dated by TCRdb to the late 2010s). Context from the whole study: No differences in mean age, gender distribution, total cell number or subset yield were found between patients and healthy donors. Across all samples, approximately 98,000,000 sorted cells were examined, and cell number per subset correlated strongly with RNA yield. The study compared the TCRB repertoires of sorted circulating CD4+ T cell subsets in recently diagnosed type 1 diabetes patients with those in matched healthy donors. Regulatory and stem cell-like memory subsets were obtained from only 8 patients and roughly 8 healthy donors, while naive and central memory subsets were obtained from all 30 or so donors.

Broad study findings and their caveats: PCR may preferentially amplify shorter templates, but because patient and control samples were amplified and corrected together, any resulting skew would affect both groups equally. At VDJ recombination sites, patients with type 1 diabetes made fewer insertions and deleted more nucleotides, a pattern implying thymic rearrangement abnormalities. Sequencing cDNA rather than genomic DNA could over-represent highly expressing activated cells, although activation and CD3 levels did not differ between groups. Naive, central memory and regulatory TCRB repertoires appeared to be more similar among patients than among healthy donors. Only small numbers of individuals were included in the HLA sub-analyses, which left unresolved whether HLA type had any influence on TCRB rearrangement. Type 1 diabetes patients showed a moderate but significant shortening of TCRB CDR3 length in all four CD4+ subsets.

The TCR was taken from a man aged 18 to 30 with type 1 diabetes. Specimen: naive CD4+ T cells from blood. Explained via the paper, the cell subset or site label denotes: true naive CD4+ T cells.

CDR3 protein: CAISVGSNQPQHF. The nucleotide sequence is TGTGCCATCAGTGTCGGTAGCAATCAGCCCCAGCATTTT. Here the chain combines TRBV10-3 and TRBJ1-5; the D segment cannot be called with confidence. V and J lose 4 bases and 0 bases, and a span of 4 bases separates them. The germline V gene sets CDR1 to ENHRY and CDR2 to SYGVKD. Spanning cysteine to phenylalanine, the CDR3 consists of 13 amino acids. The DNA shown is the 39-base CDR3, in frame from base 1.